This TCR beta chain derives from a study of CD4 T cell repertoires in COVID-19. For the study at large: Relabeled CFSE-low cells, IL-2-expanded for under eleven days, met spikes from other coronaviruses.

On this clone itself: Its antigen is still unknown.

Findings of the study overall: In SARS-CoV and/or HKU1 spike cultures, between roughly 7 and 25% of SARS-CoV-2 clonotypes reappeared. Two or all three memory subsets shared several highly expanded SARS-CoV-2-reactive clonotypes.

No culture step preceded sequencing of the ex vivo isolated memory T cells. Assay: immunoSEQ multiplex PCR; the TCRdb copy retains only in-frame clones and omits some. The sample records tens of thousands of clones, about nine tenths being singletons. The sequencing here drew on central memory CD4+ T cells from blood, taken before the COVID-19 pandemic. This sequence was found in a human donor who had COVID-19.

The CDR3 DNA reads as TGTGCCAGCAGCCCGACCGAGACAGTCACTGAAGCTTTCTTT. Translated, it gives CASSPTETVTEAFF. The rearrangement links TRBV5-8 to TRBJ1-1; tentative D call: TRBD1 (5 bases). The V end was cut by 4 bases, the J end by 4 bases, with 14 bases between. Germline V CDR1 and CDR2: SGHTS, YDEGEE. This CDR3 region has 14 residues.